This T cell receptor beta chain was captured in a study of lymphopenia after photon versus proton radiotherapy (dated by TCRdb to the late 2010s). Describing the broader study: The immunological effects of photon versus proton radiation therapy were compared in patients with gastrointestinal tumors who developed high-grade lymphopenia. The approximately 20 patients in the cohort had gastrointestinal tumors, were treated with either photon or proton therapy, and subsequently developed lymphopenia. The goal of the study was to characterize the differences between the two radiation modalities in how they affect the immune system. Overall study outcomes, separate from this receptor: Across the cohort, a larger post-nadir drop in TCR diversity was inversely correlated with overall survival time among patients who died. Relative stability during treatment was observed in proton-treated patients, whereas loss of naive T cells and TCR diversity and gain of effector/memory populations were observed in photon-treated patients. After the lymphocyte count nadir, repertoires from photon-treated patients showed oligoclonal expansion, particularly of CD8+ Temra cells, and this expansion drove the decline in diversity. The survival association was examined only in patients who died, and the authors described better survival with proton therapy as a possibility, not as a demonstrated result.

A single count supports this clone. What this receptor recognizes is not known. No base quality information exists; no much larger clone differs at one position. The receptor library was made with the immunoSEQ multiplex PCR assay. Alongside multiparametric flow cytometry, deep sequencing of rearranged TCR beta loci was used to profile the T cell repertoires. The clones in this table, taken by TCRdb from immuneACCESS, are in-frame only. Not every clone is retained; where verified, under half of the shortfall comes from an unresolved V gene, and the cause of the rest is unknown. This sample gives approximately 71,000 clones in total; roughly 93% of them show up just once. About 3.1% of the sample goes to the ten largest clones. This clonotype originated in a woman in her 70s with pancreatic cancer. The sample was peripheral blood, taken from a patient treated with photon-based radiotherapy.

The nucleotide sequence is TGTGCCAGCAGCCCGCCCACAGGAGACACCGGGGAGCTGTTTTTT. This yields the protein CASSPPTGDTGELFF. Recombination linked TRBV11-3 to TRBJ2-2; possibly the D gene is TRBD1, per 5 matching bases. In the germline V gene, CDR1 corresponds to SGHNT and CDR2 to YENEEA. The germline ends are 13 bases apart after V is trimmed by 5 bases and J by 3 bases. Inclusive of the bounding cysteine and phenylalanine, the CDR3 is 15 residues long. The retained sequence is limited to the CDR3, 45 bases, with the frame set at the first base.